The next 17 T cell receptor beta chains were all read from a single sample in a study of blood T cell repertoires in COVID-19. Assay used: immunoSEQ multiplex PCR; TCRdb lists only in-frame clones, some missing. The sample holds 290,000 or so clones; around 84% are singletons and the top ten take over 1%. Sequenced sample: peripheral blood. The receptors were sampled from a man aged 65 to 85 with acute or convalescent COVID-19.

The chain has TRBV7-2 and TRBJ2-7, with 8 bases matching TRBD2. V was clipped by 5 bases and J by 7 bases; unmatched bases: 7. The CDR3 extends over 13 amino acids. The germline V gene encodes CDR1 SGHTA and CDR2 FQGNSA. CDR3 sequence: CASSGTRSGEQYF. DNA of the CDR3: TGTGCCAGCAGCGGGACTAGGTCGGGTGAGCAGTACTTC.

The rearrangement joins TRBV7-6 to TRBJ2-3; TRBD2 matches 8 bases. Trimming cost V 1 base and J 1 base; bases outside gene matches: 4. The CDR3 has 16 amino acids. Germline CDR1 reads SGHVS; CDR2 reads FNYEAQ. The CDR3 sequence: CASSLGAGGRTDTQYF. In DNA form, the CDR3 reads TGTGCCAGCAGCTTAGGCGCGGGAGGTCGCACAGATACGCAGTATTTT.

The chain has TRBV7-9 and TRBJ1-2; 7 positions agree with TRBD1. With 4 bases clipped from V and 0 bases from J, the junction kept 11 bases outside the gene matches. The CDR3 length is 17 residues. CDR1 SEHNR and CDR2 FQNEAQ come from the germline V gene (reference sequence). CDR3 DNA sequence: TGTGCCAGCAGCTCCTACGTAAAGGACAGGACTAACTATGGCTACACCTTC. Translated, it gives CASSSYVKDRTNYGYTF.

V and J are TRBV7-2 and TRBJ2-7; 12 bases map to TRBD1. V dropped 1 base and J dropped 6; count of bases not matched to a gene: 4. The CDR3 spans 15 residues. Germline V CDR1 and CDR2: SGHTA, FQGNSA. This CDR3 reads CASSLDGTGGREQYF. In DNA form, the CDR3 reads TGTGCCAGCAGCTTAGATGGGACAGGGGGCCGCGAGCAGTACTTC.

The CDR3, as DNA: TGTGCCAGCAGTTTAATGGACAGGGGCGGTTCCCTGACTTTC. Its translation: CASSLMDRGGSLTF. The rearrangement joins TRBV6-6 to TRBJ2-6; 9 positions match TRBD1. This CDR3 is built from 14 residues. V dropped 4 bases and J dropped 15; count of bases not matched to a gene: 10. Germline CDR1 and CDR2: MNHNY and SVGAGI (reference sequence).

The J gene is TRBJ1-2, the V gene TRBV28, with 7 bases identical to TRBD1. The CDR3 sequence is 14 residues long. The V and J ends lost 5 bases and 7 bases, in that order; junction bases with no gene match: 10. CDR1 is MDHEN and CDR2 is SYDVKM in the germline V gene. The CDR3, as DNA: TGTGCCAGCAGTCCGCCGACAGGGTCTCGTGGCTACACCTTC. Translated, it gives CASSPPTGSRGYTF.

Here the CDR3 DNA reads TGTGCCAGCAGCGTACAGGGGGCGCGCACAGATACGCAGTATTTT. This encodes CASSVQGARTDTQYF. The chain carries TRBV9 and TRBJ2-3; TRBD1 matches 8 bases. After removal of 1 base from V and 1 base from J, the junction contained 2 bases not matched to a gene. In germline, CDR1 is SGDLS, CDR2 YYNGEE. CDR3 length: 15 residues.

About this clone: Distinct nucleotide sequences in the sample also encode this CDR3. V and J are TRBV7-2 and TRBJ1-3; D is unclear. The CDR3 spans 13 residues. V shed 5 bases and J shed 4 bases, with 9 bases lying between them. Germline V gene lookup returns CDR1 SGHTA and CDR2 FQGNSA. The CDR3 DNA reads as TGTGCCAGCAGCCCCTCCCCGGGAAACACCATATATTTT. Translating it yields CASSPSPGNTIYF.

CDR3 coding DNA: TGTGCCAGCAGTGGTCAGTATCCCTACGAGCAGTACTTC. Its protein is CASSGQYPYEQYF. The chain carries TRBV2 and TRBJ2-7, with D hard to call. CDR1 and CDR2 from the germline V gene are SNHLY and FYNNEI. The CDR3 runs 13 residues. Trimming left V 4 bases short and J 2 bases short, with 9 bases between.

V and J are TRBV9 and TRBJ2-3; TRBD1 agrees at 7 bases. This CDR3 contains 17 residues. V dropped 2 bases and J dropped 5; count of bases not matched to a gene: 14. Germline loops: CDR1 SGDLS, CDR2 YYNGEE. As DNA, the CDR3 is TGTGCCAGCAGCGTGAACCCGGGGAACAGGGGCGGAGATACGCAGTATTTT. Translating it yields CASSVNPGNRGGDTQYF.

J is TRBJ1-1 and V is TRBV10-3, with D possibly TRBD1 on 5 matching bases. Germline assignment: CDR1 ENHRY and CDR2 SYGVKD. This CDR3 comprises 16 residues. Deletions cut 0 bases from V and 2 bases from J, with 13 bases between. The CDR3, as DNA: TGTGCCATCAGTGAGTCGATCGGGGGAGCTAACACTGAAGCTTTCTTT. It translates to CAISESIGGANTEAFF.

The CDR3 DNA sequence: TGTGCCAGCAGTGGGGGGACTCTGGAGACCCAGTACTTC. Protein sequence: CASSGGTLETQYF. The chain is built from TRBV12-3 or TRBV12-4 and TRBJ2-5; maybe TRBD2 (6 bases). The V end lost 5 bases, the J end lost 5 bases, and 12 bases lay between the germline ends. The CDR3 covers 13 residues.

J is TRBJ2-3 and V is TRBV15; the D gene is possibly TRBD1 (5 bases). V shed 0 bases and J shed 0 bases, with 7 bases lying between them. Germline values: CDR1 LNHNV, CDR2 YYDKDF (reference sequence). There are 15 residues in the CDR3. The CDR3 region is CATSRDQGSTDTQYF. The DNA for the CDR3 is TGTGCCACCAGCAGAGACCAGGGAAGCACAGATACGCAGTATTTT.

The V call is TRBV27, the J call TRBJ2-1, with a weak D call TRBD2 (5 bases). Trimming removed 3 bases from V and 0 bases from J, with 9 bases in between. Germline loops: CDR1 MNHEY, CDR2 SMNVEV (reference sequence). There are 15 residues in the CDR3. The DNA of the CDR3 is TGTGCCAGCAGTTTGAAAGCGGTCTCCTACAATGAGCAGTTCTTC. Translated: CASSLKAVSYNEQFF.

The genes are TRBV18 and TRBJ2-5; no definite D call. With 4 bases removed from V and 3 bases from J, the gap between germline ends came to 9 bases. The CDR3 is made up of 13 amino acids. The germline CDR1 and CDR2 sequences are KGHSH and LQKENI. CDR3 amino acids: CASSRASEETQYF. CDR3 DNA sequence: TGTGCCAGCTCACGAGCCAGCGAAGAGACCCAGTACTTC.

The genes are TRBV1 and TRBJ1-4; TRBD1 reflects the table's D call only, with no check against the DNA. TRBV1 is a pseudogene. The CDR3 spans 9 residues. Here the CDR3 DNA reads TGCACCAGCCAAGAAAAACTGTTTTTT. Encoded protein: CTSQEKLFF.

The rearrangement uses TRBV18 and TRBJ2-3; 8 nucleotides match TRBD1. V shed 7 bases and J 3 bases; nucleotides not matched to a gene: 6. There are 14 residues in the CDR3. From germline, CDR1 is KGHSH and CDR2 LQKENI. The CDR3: CASLQGEWTDTQYF. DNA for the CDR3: TGTGCCAGCTTACAGGGGGAGTGGACAGATACGCAGTATTTT.